The source of this TCR beta chain is a study of alternative splicing in chronic myeloid leukemia remission (dated by TCRdb to about 2020). At the level of the whole study: Remission specimens from the trials were collected at major or complete molecular response, at 12 or 24 months of TKI therapy. Peripheral blood from chronic-phase CML patients at diagnosis and remission was profiled by RNA sequencing and compared with healthy donors. The female/male split was 11/5 for diagnosis samples, 8/3 for remission samples and 2/4 for controls. Eight or nine diagnostic specimens, together with matched remission specimens, were obtained from the RESIST (imatinib), ENESTxtnd (nilotinib) and PINNACLE (nilotinib plus pegylated interferon) trials. Total leukocytes from peripheral blood collected in EDTA were used as the trial diagnostic specimens. Trizol was used to extract total RNA from peripheral blood mononuclear cells of the diagnosis, remission and control samples. The French Persistem study contributed nine CML samples, of which seven were diagnostic and two were matched remission samples. Median ages of roughly 50 years at diagnosis, around 60 at remission and roughly 40 for healthy controls were recorded. General findings and caveats noted by the study authors: At remission, blood cell composition was reshaped to resemble that of the lymphoid cell-enriched normal controls. Blood cell composition differed strongly depending on the timepoint, moving from an enrichment of myeloid progenitors at diagnosis to an enrichment of mature lymphoid cells at remission.

The library was obtained by bulk RNA-seq. The TruSeq Stranded RNA sample prep kit was used to generate libraries of poly-A-enriched mRNA from an input of about 1 ug total RNA. Every sample was sequenced in triplicate, with paired-end sequencing run on a HiSeq 2500. RNA-seq read length was 125 nucleotides per mate. The published analysis was carried out like this. Reads were trimmed and aligned to hg38 using STAR v2.7, and quality control was performed with FASTQC, RSeQC and multiqc. Salmon 0.14.1 was used to quantify gene expression levels as transcripts per million (TPM). The results of principal component analysis suggested that neither trial, library batch, sequencing batch, treatment regimen nor sex drove the transcriptomic profiles. Through TCRdb reprocessing, the reads give one entry per CDR3 protein sequence; DNA is omitted. Clone size and V and J calls follow TCRdb, not the original study. The sample table lists 130 to 150 distinct CDR3 sequences, less than 98% of them with a count of one. The ten largest clones add up to approximately 11% of the sample.

Per the germline V gene, LGHNT is the CDR1 and FRNRAP is the CDR2. From its cysteine to its phenylalanine, the CDR3 spans 13 amino acids. Nucleotide data are not available. About this clonotype itself: Its antigen remains undetermined.

Explained via the paper, the time point label denotes: major or complete molecular response after front-line TKI therapy. Approximately 16 CML patients made up the patient cohort, and matched post-remission samples were retrieved for a subset of those patients. The sequence is built from TRBV12-5 and TRBJ2-2; there is no DNA to check the TCRdb D call of TRBD2. This receptor was identified in an adult with chronic myeloid leukemia. This sample comprised PBMCs or total blood leukocytes (not recorded which), obtained during remission. The CDR3 region: CASGLVIGGELFF.